This T cell receptor (beta chain) was observed in a study of monozygotic twins with cystic fibrosis. Study results and caveats: Nucleotide-identical clonotype sharing was significantly higher within monozygotic CF twin pairs than between unrelated CF individuals. Low clonality (median around 0.0095) suggested a mostly naive repertoire. V usage most resembled the co-twin in 13 of 16 pairs.

This CDR3 spans 15 amino acids. The trim removed 3 bases at V and 5 bases at J, leaving 9 bases unmatched. Germline CDR1 is SGHTA and CDR2 is FQGNSA. Data came from immunoSEQ multiplex PCR; TCRdb stores just in-frame clones and leaves some out. The profile shows 15,000 or so clones, about 98% of them singletons. Points on this clone: Its antigen is currently unknown.

The specimen sequenced was blood. The TCR originated in a girl aged 2 to 9 with cystic fibrosis. The chain recombines TRBV7-2 with TRBJ2-5; 7 nucleotides line up with TRBD1. The CDR3 loop reads CASSFATDRRETQYF. CDR3 nucleotides: TGTGCCAGCAGCTTTGCGACGGACAGGCGTGAGACCCAGTACTTC.